This is a list of T cell receptor beta chains from one sample in a study of blood T cell repertoires in COVID-19. The assay was immunoSEQ multiplex PCR, and TCRdb's table has in-frame clones only and misses some. The sample contains about 140,000 clones, roughly 78% of which appear only once. Material: peripheral blood. The receptors were sampled from a man in his 60s with acute or convalescent COVID-19. Each CDR3 is given with its conserved first and last residue. D genes are given only for firm matches.

. TRBV25-1 CASSEGPGGPKVEQYF
. TRBV6-5 CASSYTGLNTEAFF
TRBD2 TRBV9 CASNRETSGTHEQYF
. TRBV7-6 CASSMSGGGNQPQHF
. TRBV7-3 CASSLTPLTGRDTQYF
. TRBV19 CASSLGLGGGNQPQHF
. TRBV5-5 CASSLAVGGPDSPLHF
. TRBV28 CASSLRSQGTNEKLFF
. TRBV11-2 CASSLDRGTRGRGGYTF
. TRBV6-2/TRBV6-3 CASSRGLAYGYTF
. TRBV2 CASSVTGSHRGYTF
TRBD2 TRBV28 CASIRLAGVMRSYNEQFF
TRBD1 TRBV18 CASSPAPTGARAGYTF
. TRBV6-5 CASSLDSGSYGYTF
TRBD1 TRBV9 CASSVSGQGADTQYF
. TRBV9 CASSLSDVSYEQYF
. TRBV20-1 CSASPTYEQYF
TRBD1 TRBV2 CATALSDRAGGELFF
TRBD1 TRBV27 CASSLGGGEDTIYF
. TRBV6-4 CASRPDHSGNYGYTF
TRBD1 TRBV28 CASSPGQGTEKLFF
. TRBV25-1 CASRQSGLNQPQHF
TRBD1 TRBV28 CASSSQGVNGETQYF
. TRBV7-3 CASSSGGQDEAFF
. TRBV18 CASFGQLNTEAFF
. TRBV4-1 CASSPGTNYGYTF